Listed below are T cell receptor beta chains from one sample, sequenced in a study of T cells in Graves' hyperthyroidism and ophthalmopathy. From the multiplex PCR reads, TCRdb called clonotypes with MiXCR, one entry per CDR3 protein. This sample has roughly 290,000 distinct CDR3 sequences; about 14% occur once, and the top ten carry 7.8%. Sequences were obtained from blood. The receptors were gathered from a woman aged 25 to 39 with Graves' hyperthyroidism that later progressed to Graves' ophthalmopathy. Each CDR3 is given with its conserved first and last residue. D genes are given only for firm matches. Not every row has a clone size; where given, it reads once, few, many or a size class.

clone size: few; J gene: TRBJ2-7; V gene: TRBV6-1; D gene: -; CDR3 length: 16; CDR3 DNA: TGTGCCAGCACGGGCCCAGGCAGCAAGAACTCCTACGAGCAGTACTTC; CDR3 protein: CASTGPGSKNSYEQYF
clone size: many; J gene: TRBJ2-4; V gene: TRBV13; D gene: -; CDR3 length: 15; CDR3 DNA: TGTGCCAGCAGCTCCGGGACCAATCTCGGGGACATTCAGTACTTC; CDR3 protein: CASSSGTNLGDIQYF
clone size: -; J gene: TRBJ1-3; V gene: TRBV29-1; D gene: -; CDR3 length: 14; CDR3 DNA: TGCAGCGTTGTATCAGGTATCCCTGGAAACACCATATATTTT; CDR3 protein: CSVVSGIPGNTIYF
clone size: many; J gene: TRBJ2-2; V gene: TRBV7-9; D gene: -; CDR3 length: 14; CDR3 DNA: TGTGCCAGCAGCTTAAAGGTCGGAACCGGGGAGCTGTTTTTT; CDR3 protein: CASSLKVGTGELFF
clone size: many; J gene: TRBJ1-2; V gene: TRBV6-2/TRBV6-3; D gene: -; CDR3 length: 12; CDR3 DNA: TGTGCCAGCAGTTACCAGGATTTAAGCTACACCTTC; CDR3 protein: CASSYQDLSYTF
clone size: many; J gene: TRBJ2-7; V gene: TRBV11-2; D gene: TRBD2; CDR3 length: 16; CDR3 DNA: TGTGCCAGCAGCTTATATCCCCAGCGGGGCCCTTACGAGCAGTACTTC; CDR3 protein: CASSLYPQRGPYEQYF
clone size: many; J gene: TRBJ2-5; V gene: TRBV6-2/TRBV6-3; D gene: -; CDR3 length: 14; CDR3 DNA: TGTGCCAGCAGTTACCCCGGGTTTACGGAGACCCAGTACTTC; CDR3 protein: CASSYPGFTETQYF
clone size: many; J gene: TRBJ2-7; V gene: TRBV7-2; D gene: TRBD2; CDR3 length: 16; CDR3 DNA: TGTGCCAGCAGCCTCTGGTATCTAGCGGGAGACTACGAGCAGTACTTC; CDR3 protein: CASSLWYLAGDYEQYF
clone size: many; J gene: TRBJ2-7; V gene: TRBV4-1; D gene: -; CDR3 length: 13; CDR3 DNA: TGCGCCAGCAGCCAAGATCAGGGTTACGAGCAGTACTTC; CDR3 protein: CASSQDQGYEQYF
clone size: few; J gene: TRBJ1-1; V gene: TRBV6-2/TRBV6-3; D gene: -; CDR3 length: 16; CDR3 DNA: TGTGCCAGCAGTTGGGGCGGGGGGGCCTTGAACACTGAAGCTTTCTTT; CDR3 protein: CASSWGGGALNTEAFF
clone size: -; J gene: TRBJ1-5; V gene: TRBV20-1; D gene: -; CDR3 length: 15; CDR3 DNA: TGCAGTGCTAGAGGCATCTTTGGGAGCAATCAGCCCCAGCATTTT; CDR3 protein: CSARGIFGSNQPQHF
clone size: many; J gene: TRBJ2-3; V gene: TRBV7-2; D gene: TRBD2; CDR3 length: 16; CDR3 DNA: TGTGCCAGCAGCTTACACGCTAGCGGGAGTGGAGATACGCAGTATTTT; CDR3 protein: CASSLHASGSGDTQYF
clone size: many; J gene: TRBJ2-7; V gene: TRBV24-1; D gene: -; CDR3 length: 13; CDR3 DNA: TGTGCCACCTCTCAGCCATACTCCTACGAGCAGTACTTC; CDR3 protein: CATSQPYSYEQYF
clone size: many; J gene: TRBJ1-1; V gene: TRBV11-2; D gene: -; CDR3 length: 11; CDR3 DNA: TGTGCCAGCAGCTTAGCTGATGAAGCTTTCTTT; CDR3 protein: CASSLADEAFF
clone size: few; J gene: TRBJ2-7; V gene: TRBV20-1; D gene: -; CDR3 length: 9; CDR3 DNA: TGCAGTGCTAGTGTCGAGCAGTACTTC; CDR3 protein: CSASVEQYF
clone size: -; J gene: TRBJ1-3; V gene: TRBV7-3; D gene: TRBD1; CDR3 length: 15; CDR3 DNA: TGTGCCAGCAGCCAGGACAGGGGGCCTGGAAACACCATATATTTT; CDR3 protein: CASSQDRGPGNTIYF
clone size: many; J gene: TRBJ2-5; V gene: TRBV13; D gene: -; CDR3 length: 15; CDR3 DNA: TGTGCCAGCAGTCTCCGAGGCGGAATCGAAAAGACCCAGTACTTC; CDR3 protein: CASSLRGGIEKTQYF
clone size: few; J gene: TRBJ1-5; V gene: TRBV6-1; D gene: TRBD1; CDR3 length: 15; CDR3 DNA: TGTGCCAGCAGTTATTCCGGGACAGGCAATCAGCCCCAGCATTTT; CDR3 protein: CASSYSGTGNQPQHF
clone size: many; J gene: TRBJ2-7; V gene: TRBV7-9; D gene: TRBD2; CDR3 length: 16; CDR3 DNA: TGTGCCAGCAGCCCCCTAGTTGGCGGGAGTATCGACGAGCAGTACTTC; CDR3 protein: CASSPLVGGSIDEQYF
clone size: -; J gene: TRBJ2-2; V gene: TRBV6-1; D gene: -; CDR3 length: 14; CDR3 DNA: TGTGCCAGCAGCTCAGACCCGGAGGGGTGGGAGCTGTTTTTT; CDR3 protein: CASSSDPEGWELFF
clone size: -; J gene: TRBJ1-3; V gene: TRBV6-1; D gene: -; CDR3 length: 14; CDR3 DNA: TGTGCCAGCACCCCGGGTAACTCTGGAAACACCATATATTTT; CDR3 protein: CASTPGNSGNTIYF
clone size: once; J gene: TRBJ2-3; V gene: TRBV5-1; D gene: TRBD2; CDR3 length: 15; CDR3 DNA: TGCGCCAGCAGGTCACTAGCGGTTAGCACAGATACGCAGTATTTT; CDR3 protein: CASRSLAVSTDTQYF
clone size: many; J gene: TRBJ2-1; V gene: TRBV7-9; D gene: -; CDR3 length: 12; CDR3 DNA: TGTGCCAGCAGGGGACCCTCCAATGAGCAGTTCTTC; CDR3 protein: CASRGPSNEQFF
clone size: many; J gene: TRBJ1-5; V gene: TRBV11-2; D gene: -; CDR3 length: 13; CDR3 DNA: TGTGCCAGCAGCTACTTACAGGGCCAGCCCCAGCATTTT; CDR3 protein: CASSYLQGQPQHF
clone size: many; J gene: TRBJ1-5; V gene: TRBV6-5; D gene: TRBD1; CDR3 length: 15; CDR3 DNA: TGTGCCAGCAGTTACTTGGGACAGGGTAATCAGCCCCAGCATTTT; CDR3 protein: CASSYLGQGNQPQHF
clone size: many; J gene: TRBJ2-7; V gene: TRBV12-3/TRBV12-4; D gene: TRBD2; CDR3 length: 14; CDR3 DNA: TGTGCCAGCACCCCAAGCGGGGGCAAATACGAGCAGTACTTC; CDR3 protein: CASTPSGGKYEQYF
clone size: many; J gene: TRBJ2-1; V gene: TRBV7-9; D gene: TRBD2; CDR3 length: 20; CDR3 DNA: TGTGCCAGCAGCCTCGCTCCCGGGACTAGCGGGCCCAGCTCCTACAATGAGCAGTTCTTC; CDR3 protein: CASSLAPGTSGPSSYNEQFF
clone size: -; J gene: TRBJ2-2; V gene: TRBV10-3; D gene: -; CDR3 length: 16; CDR3 DNA: TGTGCCATCAGTGAGTCCGGGACGTCGAACACCGGGGAGCTGTTTTTT; CDR3 protein: CAISESGTSNTGELFF
clone size: many; J gene: TRBJ2-5; V gene: TRBV7-9; D gene: TRBD1; CDR3 length: 12; CDR3 DNA: TGTGCCAGCATTAAACAGGGGGAGGCCCAGTACTTC; CDR3 protein: CASIKQGEAQYF
clone size: many; J gene: TRBJ2-7; V gene: TRBV6-1; D gene: -; CDR3 length: 14; CDR3 DNA: TGTGCCAGCAGTTCATCGGGAGCCTCCTACGAGCAGTACTTC; CDR3 protein: CASSSSGASYEQYF
clone size: many; J gene: TRBJ2-1; V gene: TRBV28; D gene: TRBD2; CDR3 length: 16; CDR3 DNA: TGTGCCAGCAGTTTGTACGCGGGAGGGCCAGATAATGAGCAGTTCTTC; CDR3 protein: CASSLYAGGPDNEQFF
clone size: many; J gene: TRBJ2-1; V gene: TRBV7-3; D gene: -; CDR3 length: 13; CDR3 DNA: TGTGCCAGCAGCGACGGATTCGACAATGAGCAGTTCTTC; CDR3 protein: CASSDGFDNEQFF
clone size: many; J gene: TRBJ2-1; V gene: TRBV11-2; D gene: TRBD2; CDR3 length: 18; CDR3 DNA: TGTGCCAGCAGCTCGATAGCCGGGACTAGCGCCGTCTACAATGAGCAGTTCTTC; CDR3 protein: CASSSIAGTSAVYNEQFF
clone size: -; J gene: TRBJ2-1; V gene: TRBV19; D gene: TRBD2; CDR3 length: 15; CDR3 DNA: TGTGCCAGTAGTATGGCTAGCGGGAGGCACAATGAGCAGTTCTTC; CDR3 protein: CASSMASGRHNEQFF
clone size: many; J gene: TRBJ2-7; V gene: TRBV20-1; D gene: -; CDR3 length: 12; CDR3 DNA: TGCAGTGCTACACCACTAGCCGGAGAGCAGTACTTC; CDR3 protein: CSATPLAGEQYF